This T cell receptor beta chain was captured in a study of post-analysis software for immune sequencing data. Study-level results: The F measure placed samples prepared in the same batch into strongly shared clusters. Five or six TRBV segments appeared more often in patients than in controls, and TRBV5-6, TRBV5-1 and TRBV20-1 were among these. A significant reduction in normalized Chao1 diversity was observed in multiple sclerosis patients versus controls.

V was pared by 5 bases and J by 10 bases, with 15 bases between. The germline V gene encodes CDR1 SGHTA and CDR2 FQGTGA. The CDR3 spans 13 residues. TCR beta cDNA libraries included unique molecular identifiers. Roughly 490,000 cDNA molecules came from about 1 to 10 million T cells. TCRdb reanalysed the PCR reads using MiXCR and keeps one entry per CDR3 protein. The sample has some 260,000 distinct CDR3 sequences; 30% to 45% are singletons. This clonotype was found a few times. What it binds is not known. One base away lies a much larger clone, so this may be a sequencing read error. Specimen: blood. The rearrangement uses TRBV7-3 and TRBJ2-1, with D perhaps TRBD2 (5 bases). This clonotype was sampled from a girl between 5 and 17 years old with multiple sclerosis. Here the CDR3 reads CASSISRRGEQFF. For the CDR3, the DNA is TGTGCCAGCAGCATCAGTCGACGCGGGGAGCAGTTCTTC.